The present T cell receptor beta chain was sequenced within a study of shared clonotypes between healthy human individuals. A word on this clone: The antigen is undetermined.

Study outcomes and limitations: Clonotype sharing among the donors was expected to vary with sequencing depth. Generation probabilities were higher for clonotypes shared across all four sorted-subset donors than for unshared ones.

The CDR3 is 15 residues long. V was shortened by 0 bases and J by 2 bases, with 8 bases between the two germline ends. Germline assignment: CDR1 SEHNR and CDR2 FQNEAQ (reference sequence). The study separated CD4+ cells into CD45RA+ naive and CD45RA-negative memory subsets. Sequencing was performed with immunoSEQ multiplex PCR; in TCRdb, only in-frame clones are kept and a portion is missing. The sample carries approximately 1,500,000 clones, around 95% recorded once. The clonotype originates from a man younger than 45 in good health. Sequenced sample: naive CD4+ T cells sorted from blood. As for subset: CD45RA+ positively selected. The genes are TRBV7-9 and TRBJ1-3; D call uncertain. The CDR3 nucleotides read TGTGCCAGCAGCTTAGCGTGGGAGGCTGGAAACACCATATATTTT. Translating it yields CASSLAWEAGNTIYF.